This T cell receptor (beta chain) was retrieved from a study of cytomegalovirus exposure and HLA in healthy donors. General study points: Later analysis revealed greater clonal expansion in HLA-associated TCR beta chains than in equally common others. Immune exposure data for these donors was limited to CMV serostatus. A prior analysis recorded that most TCR beta V segments were productive about 87% or about 30% of the time. In a later analysis, TCR beta V- and J-gene trimming was associated with a missense DCLRE1C variant.

Of note for this clone: Its specificity is not known.

This PCR relied on a set of 60 Vbeta primers and 13 Jbeta primers. Repertoires were generated with immunoSEQ multiplex PCR, while TCRdb's copy carries only in-frame clones and drops some. This sample's clone table lists approximately 110,000 clones. This CDR3 has 11 residues. Trimming stripped 5 bases from V and 10 bases from J, with 9 bases between. Germline V gene lookup returns CDR1 SGHVS and CDR2 FQNEAQ. The source of this sequence is a man aged 25-40 years in good health and CMV-seronegative. The chain recombines TRBV7-8 with TRBJ2-1; weak D call: TRBD2 (6 bases). Sequenced sample: PBMCs. The CDR3 here is CASSEGGEQFF. CDR3 coding DNA: TGTGCCAGCAGCGAGGGAGGCGAGCAGTTCTTC.